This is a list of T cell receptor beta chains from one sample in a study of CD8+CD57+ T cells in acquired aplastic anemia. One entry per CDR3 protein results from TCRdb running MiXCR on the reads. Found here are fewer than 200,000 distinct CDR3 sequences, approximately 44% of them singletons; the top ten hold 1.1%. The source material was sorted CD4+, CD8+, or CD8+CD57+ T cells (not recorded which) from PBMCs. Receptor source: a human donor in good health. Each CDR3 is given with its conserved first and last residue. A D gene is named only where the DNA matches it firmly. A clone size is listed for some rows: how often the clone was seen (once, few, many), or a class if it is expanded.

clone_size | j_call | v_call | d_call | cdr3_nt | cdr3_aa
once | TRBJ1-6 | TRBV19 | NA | TGTGCCAGTACCCCGGGGGGGTTCTCCTATAATTCACCCCTCCACTTT | CASTPGGFSYNSPLHF
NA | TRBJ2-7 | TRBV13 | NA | TGTGCCAGCAGCCCGGAGGGGGGGGAGCAGTACTTC | CASSPEGGEQYF
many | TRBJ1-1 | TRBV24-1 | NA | TGTGCCACCAGTACGTCCAGGACATGTTGGGTCCCACCTCACACTGAAGCTTTCTTT | CATSTSRTCWVPPHTEAFF
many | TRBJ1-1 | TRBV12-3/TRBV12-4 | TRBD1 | TGTGCCAGCATCCTGACAGGGGTTAGGACTGAAGCTTTCTTT | CASILTGVRTEAFF
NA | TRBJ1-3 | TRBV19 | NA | TGTGCCAGTAGCATCGGTGTGGCTGGAAACACCATATATTTT | CASSIGVAGNTIYF
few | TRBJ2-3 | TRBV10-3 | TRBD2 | TGTGCCATCAGCCAGCGGGACCCAGATACGCAGTATTTT | CAISQRDPDTQYF
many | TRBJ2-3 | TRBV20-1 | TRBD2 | TGCAGTGCTAGAGCCTTACTAGCGGGAGTAACAGATACGCAGTATTTT | CSARALLAGVTDTQYF
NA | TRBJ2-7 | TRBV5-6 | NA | TGTGCCAGCAGCTTAAGGGGTCACGAGCAGTACTTC | CASSLRGHEQYF
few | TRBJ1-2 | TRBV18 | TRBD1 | TGTGCCAGCTCACCGGCACAGGGGGCGCGCGGCTACACCTTC | CASSPAQGARGYTF
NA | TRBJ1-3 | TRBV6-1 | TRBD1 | TGTGCCAGTGCCCGGGACAGGTCCTCTGGAGACACCATATATTTT | CASARDRSSGDTIYF
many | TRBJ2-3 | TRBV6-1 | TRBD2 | TGTGCCAGCAGTCTAAGTAGCGGGAGTAGGGATACGCAGTATTTT | CASSLSSGSRDTQYF
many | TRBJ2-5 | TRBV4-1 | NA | TGCGCCAGCAGCCAAGATCTTCTGGGCGGGGTGGGGGAGACCCAGTACTTC | CASSQDLLGGVGETQYF
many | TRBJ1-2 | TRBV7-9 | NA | TGTGCCAGCAGCAATAGCGGGACGCCCAGGAGAGGCTACACCTTC | CASSNSGTPRRGYTF
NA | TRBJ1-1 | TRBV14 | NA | TGTGCCAGCAGCCGAAAGGTCCTAGGGCCAGGGGAGAACACTGAAGCTTTCTTT | CASSRKVLGPGENTEAFF